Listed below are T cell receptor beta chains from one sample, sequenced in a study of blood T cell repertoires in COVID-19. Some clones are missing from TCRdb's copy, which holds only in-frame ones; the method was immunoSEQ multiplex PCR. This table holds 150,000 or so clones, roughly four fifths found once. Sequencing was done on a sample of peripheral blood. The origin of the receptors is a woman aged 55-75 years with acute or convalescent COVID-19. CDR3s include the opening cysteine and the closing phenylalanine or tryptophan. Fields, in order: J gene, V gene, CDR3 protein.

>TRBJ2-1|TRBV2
CASSAGGEQFF
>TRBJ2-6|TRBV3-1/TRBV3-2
CASSHNFASGANVLTF
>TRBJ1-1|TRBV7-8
CASRNLPGVNTEAFF
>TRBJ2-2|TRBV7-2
CASSFGSGELFF
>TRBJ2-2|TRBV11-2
CASTLLLAGTGELFF
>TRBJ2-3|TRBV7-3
CASSLSSTDTQYF
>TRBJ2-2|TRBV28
CASSQAAGELFF
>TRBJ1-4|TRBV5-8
CASSLPGEEEKLFF
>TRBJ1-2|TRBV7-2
CASSLSGLNNYGYTF
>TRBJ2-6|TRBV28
CTSSRGLTGANVLTF
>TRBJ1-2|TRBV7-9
CASSPLLGEGYTF
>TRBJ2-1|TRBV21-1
CASSKARRDRGLYGNEQFF
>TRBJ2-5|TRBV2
CASREGLEVGETQYF
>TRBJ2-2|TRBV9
CASSERGTGMNTGELFF
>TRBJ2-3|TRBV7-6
CASSGQGNTDTQYF
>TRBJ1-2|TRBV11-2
CASSLGQGLSGYTF
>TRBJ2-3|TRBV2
CASSDLAKSTDTQYF
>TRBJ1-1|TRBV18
CASSAAGTGAEAFF
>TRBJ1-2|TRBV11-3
CASSSGGTYGYTF
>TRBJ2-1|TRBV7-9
CASSRRTSGGNEQFF
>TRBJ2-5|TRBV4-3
CASSQDRVKLGTQYF
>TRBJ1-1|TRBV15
CATSVREMNTEAFF
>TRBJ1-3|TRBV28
CASTSTGGSGNTIYF
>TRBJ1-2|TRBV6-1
CASSDRQGYGYTF
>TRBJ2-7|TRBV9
CASSAGLGYEQYF